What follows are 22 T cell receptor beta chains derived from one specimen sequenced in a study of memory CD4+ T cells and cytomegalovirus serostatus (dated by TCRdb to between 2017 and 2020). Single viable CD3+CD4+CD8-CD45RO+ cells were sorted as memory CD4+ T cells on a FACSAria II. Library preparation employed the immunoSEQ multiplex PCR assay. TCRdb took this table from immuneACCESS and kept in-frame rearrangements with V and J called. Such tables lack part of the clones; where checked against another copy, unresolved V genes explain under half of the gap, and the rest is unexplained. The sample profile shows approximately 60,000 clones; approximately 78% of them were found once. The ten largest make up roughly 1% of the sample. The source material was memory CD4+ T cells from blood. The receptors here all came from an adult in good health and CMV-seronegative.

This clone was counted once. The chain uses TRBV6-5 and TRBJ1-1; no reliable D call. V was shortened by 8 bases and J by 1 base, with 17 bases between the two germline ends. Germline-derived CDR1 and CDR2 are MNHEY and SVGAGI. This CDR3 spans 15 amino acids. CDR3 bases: TGTGCCAGCTCCACCCCAACTACAGCGAACACTGAAGCTTTCTTT. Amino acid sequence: CASSTPTTANTEAFF.

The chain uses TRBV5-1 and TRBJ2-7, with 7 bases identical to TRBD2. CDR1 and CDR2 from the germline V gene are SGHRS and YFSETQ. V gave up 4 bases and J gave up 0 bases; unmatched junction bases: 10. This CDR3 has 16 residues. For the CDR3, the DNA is TGCGCCAGCAGCCTACCGGAAGCGGGACCCTCCTACGAGCAGTACTTC. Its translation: CASSLPEAGPSYEQYF.

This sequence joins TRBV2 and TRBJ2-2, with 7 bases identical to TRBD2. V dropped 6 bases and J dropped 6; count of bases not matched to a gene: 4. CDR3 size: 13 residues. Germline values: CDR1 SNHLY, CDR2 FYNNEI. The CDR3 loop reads CASRGGWAGELFF. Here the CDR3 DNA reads TGTGCCAGCAGGGGGGGGTGGGCCGGGGAGCTGTTTTTT.

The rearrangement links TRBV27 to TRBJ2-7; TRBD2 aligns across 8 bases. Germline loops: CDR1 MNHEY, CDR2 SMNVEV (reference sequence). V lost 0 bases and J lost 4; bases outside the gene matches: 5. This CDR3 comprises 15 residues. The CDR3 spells CASSLSGLVGYEQYF. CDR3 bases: TGTGCCAGCAGTTTATCGGGACTAGTAGGTTACGAGCAGTACTTC.

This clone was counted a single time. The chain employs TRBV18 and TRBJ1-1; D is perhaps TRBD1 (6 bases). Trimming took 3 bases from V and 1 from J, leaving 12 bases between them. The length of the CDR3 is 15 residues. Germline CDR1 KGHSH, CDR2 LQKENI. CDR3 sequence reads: CASSPGGGKNTEAFF. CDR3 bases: TGTGCCAGCTCACCGGGAGGGGGTAAGAACACTGAAGCTTTCTTT.

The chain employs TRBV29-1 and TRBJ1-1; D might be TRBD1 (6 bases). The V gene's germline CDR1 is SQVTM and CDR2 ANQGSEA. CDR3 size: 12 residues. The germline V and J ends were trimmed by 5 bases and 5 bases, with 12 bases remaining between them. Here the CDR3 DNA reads TGCAGCGTTAGGGGGTGGGGGACTGAAGCTTTCTTT. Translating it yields CSVRGWGTEAFF.

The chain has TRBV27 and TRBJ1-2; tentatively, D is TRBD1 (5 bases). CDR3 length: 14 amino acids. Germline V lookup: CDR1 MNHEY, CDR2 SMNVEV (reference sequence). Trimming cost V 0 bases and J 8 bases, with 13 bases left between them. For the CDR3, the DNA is TGTGCCAGCAGTTTATCAGGAGGGCGGGGGGGCTACACCTTC. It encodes CASSLSGGRGGYTF.

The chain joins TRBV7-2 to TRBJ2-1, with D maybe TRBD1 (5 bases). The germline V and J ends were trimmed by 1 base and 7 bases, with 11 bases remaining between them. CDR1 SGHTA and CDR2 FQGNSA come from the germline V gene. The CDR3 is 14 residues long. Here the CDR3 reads CASSLGQKGNEQFF. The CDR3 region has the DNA TGTGCCAGCAGCTTAGGGCAGAAGGGGAATGAGCAGTTCTTC.

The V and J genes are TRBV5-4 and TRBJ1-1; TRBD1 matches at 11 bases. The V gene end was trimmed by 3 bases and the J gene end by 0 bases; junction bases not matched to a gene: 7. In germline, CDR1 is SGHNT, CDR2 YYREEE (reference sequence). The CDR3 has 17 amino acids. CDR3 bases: TGTGCCAGCAGCTCCGGACAGGGGGCAATTTTGAACACTGAAGCTTTCTTT. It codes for CASSSGQGAILNTEAFF.

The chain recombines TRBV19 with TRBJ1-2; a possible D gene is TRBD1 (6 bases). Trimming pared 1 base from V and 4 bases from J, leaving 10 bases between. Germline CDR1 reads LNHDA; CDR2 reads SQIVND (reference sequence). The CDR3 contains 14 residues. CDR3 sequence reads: CASSIARDIYGYTF. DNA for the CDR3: TGTGCCAGTAGTATAGCAAGGGACATCTATGGCTACACCTTC. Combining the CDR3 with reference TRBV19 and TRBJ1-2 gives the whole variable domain DGGITQSPKYLFRKEGQNVTLSCEQNLNHDAMYWYRQDPGQGLRLIYYSQIVNDFQKGDIAEGYSVSREKKESFPLTVTSAQKNPTAFYLCASSIARDIYGYTFGSGTRLTVV.

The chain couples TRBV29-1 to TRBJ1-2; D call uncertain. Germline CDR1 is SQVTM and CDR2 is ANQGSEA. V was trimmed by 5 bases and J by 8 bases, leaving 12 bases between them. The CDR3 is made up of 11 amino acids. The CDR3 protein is CSVLPATGYTF. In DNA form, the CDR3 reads TGCAGCGTTCTTCCGGCGACGGGCTACACCTTC.

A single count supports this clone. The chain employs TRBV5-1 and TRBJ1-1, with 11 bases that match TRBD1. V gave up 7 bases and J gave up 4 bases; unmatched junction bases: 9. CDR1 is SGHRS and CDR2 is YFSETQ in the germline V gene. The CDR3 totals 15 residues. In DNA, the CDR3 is TGCGCCAGCCGTTGGACAGGGGGCTCGGGCACTGAAGCTTTCTTT. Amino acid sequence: CASRWTGGSGTEAFF.

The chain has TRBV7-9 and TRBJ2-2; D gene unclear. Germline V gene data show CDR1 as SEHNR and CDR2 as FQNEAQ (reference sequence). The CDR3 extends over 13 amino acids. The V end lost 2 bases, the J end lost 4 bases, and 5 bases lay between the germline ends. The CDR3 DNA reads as TGTGCCAGCAGCTTATACACCACCGGGGAGCTGTTTTTT. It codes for CASSLYTTGELFF.

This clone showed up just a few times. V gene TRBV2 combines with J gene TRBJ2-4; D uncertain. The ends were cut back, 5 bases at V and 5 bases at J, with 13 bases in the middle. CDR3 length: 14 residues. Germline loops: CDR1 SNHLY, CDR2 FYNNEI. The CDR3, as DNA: TGTGCCAGCAGTCCATCCCCCGGAGAAAACATTCAGTACTTC. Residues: CASSPSPGENIQYF.

For the CDR3, the DNA is TGTGCCAGCAGGTCCGGGACAGCGAACACCGGGGAGCTGTTTTTT. Translated: CASRSGTANTGELFF. The chain employs TRBV6-1 and TRBJ2-2, with 7 bases lining up with TRBD1. With V trimmed by 6 bases and J by 0 bases, 4 bases remained unmatched. Looked up from germline, CDR1 is MNHNS and CDR2 is SASEGT. CDR3 length: 15 residues.

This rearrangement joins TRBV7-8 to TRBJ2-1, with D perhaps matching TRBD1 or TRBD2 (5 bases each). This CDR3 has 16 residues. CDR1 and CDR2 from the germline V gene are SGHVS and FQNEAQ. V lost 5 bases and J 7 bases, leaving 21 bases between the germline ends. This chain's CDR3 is CASSHRDLPLENEQFF. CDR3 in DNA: TGTGCCAGCAGCCACCGGGACCTACCCTTAGAGAATGAGCAGTTCTTC.

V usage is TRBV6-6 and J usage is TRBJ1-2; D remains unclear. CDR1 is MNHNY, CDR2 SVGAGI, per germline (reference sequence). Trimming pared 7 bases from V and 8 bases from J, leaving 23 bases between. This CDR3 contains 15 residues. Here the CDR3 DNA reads TGTGCCAGCAATAATCGTCGTGAAGGCAACGAGGGCTACACCTTC. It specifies CASNNRREGNEGYTF.

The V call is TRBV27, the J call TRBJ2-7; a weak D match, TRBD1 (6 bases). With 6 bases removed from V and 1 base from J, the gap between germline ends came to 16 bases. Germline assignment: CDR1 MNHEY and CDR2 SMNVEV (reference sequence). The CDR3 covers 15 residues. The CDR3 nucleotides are TGTGCCAGCAGCTCCGGGACACTCGCTTCCTACGAGCAGTACTTC. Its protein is CASSSGTLASYEQYF.

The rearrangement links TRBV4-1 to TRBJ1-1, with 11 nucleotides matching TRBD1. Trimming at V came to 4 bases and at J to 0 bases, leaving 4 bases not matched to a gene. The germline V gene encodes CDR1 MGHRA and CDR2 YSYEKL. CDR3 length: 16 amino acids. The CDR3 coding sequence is TGCGCCAGCAGCCTTGGACAGGGGGCTATGAACACTGAAGCTTTCTTT. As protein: CASSLGQGAMNTEAFF.

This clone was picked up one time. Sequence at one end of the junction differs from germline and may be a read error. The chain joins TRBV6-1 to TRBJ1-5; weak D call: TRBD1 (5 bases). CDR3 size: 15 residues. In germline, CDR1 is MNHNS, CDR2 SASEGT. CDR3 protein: CASGEGAAVNQPQHF. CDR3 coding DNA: TGTGCCAGCGGTGAAGGGGCAGCTGTCAATCAGCCCCAGCATTTT.

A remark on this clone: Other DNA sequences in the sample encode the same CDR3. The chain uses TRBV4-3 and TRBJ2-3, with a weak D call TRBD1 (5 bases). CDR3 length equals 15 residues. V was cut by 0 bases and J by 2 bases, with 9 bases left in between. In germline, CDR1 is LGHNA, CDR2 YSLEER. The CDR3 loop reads CASSQDTGSTDTQYF. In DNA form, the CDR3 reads TGCGCCAGCAGCCAAGATACAGGTTCCACAGATACGCAGTATTTT.

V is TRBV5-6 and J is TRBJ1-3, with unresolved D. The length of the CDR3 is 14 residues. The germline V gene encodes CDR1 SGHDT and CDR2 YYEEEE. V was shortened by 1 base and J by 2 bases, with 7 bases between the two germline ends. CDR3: CASSLPRAGNTIYF. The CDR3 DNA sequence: TGTGCCAGCAGCTTGCCAAGGGCTGGAAACACCATATATTTT.